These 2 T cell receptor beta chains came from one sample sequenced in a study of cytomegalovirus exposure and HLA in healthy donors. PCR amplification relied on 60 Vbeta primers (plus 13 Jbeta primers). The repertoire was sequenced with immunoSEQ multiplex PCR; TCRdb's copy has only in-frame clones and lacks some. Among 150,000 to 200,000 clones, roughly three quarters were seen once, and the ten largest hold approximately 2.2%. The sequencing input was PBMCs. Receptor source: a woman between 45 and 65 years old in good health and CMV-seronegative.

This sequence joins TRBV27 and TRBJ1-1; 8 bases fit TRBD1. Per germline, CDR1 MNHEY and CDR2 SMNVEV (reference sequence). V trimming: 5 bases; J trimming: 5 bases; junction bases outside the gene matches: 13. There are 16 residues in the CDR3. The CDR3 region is CASSGGTGGFGTEAFF. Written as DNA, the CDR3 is TGTGCCAGCAGTGGTGGTACAGGGGGGTTCGGAACTGAAGCTTTCTTT.

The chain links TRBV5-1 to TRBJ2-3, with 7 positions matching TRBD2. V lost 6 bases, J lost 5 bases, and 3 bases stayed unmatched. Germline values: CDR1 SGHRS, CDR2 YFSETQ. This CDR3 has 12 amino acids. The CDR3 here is CASNSGVDTQYF. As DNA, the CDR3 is TGCGCCAGCAACAGCGGGGTAGATACGCAGTATTTT.